These 3 T cell receptor beta chains came from one sample sequenced in a study of cytomegalovirus exposure and HLA in healthy donors. PCR used 60 Vbeta primers and 13 Jbeta primers. The repertoire was sequenced with immunoSEQ multiplex PCR; TCRdb's copy has only in-frame clones and lacks some. The sample holds 200,000 or so clones, approximately 81% seen once. The sample comprised PBMCs. These receptors were obtained from a young man in good health and CMV-seronegative.

The J gene is TRBJ1-2, the V gene TRBV28; 11 positions match TRBD1. V dropped 5 bases and J dropped 6; count of bases not matched to a gene: 14. The CDR3 is 17 amino acids. Germline-derived CDR1 and CDR2 are MDHEN and SYDVKM. In nucleotides, the CDR3 is TGTGCCAGCAGTCTCATCGGGACAGGGGGACTGGCCGATGGCTACACCTTC. Translated: CASSLIGTGGLADGYTF.

V usage is TRBV7-2 and J usage is TRBJ1-2, with D possibly being TRBD1 (5 bases). From germline, CDR1 is SGHTA and CDR2 FQGNSA. V was shortened by 5 bases and J by 4 bases, with 23 bases between the two germline ends. The CDR3 is made up of 17 amino acids. CDR3 coding DNA: TGTGCCAGCAGCCCCCGAGGTGGGGCGGGGGACTTCTATGGCTACACCTTC. This codes for CASSPRGGAGDFYGYTF.

This clone was seen a handful of times. This chain's CDR3 is CATSRELDRYGDTQYF. The CDR3 DNA is TGTGCCACCAGCAGAGAACTAGACAGGTACGGAGATACGCAGTATTTT. The rearrangement links TRBV15 to TRBJ2-3, with D possibly matching TRBD1 (6 bases). This CDR3 is 16 amino acids long. Between the trimmed V and J ends, which lost 0 bases and 5 bases, there was a span of 15 bases. The germline V gene has CDR1 LNHNV and CDR2 YYDKDF (reference sequence).